The source of this T cell receptor beta chain is a study of CD8 T cells in Susac syndrome. Regarding this clonotype: Its specificity is not known.

CD8+ and CD4+ blood T cells underwent TCR beta sequencing. Patients with Susac syndrome fulfilled recently defined diagnostic criteria for definite or probable disease. Reverse transcription used 0.5 to 1 ug RNA and random hexamers. TCRdb ran MiXCR on the immunoSEQ multiplex PCR reads and lists one entry per CDR3 protein. In the table there are about 120,000 distinct CDR3 sequences, around 96% of which are singletons. Points from the study as a whole: Susac CD8+ cells expanded clonally the most in TEMRA cells and in active patients.

The sequencing input was CD8+ T cells from PBMCs. The receptor comes from a human donor with Susac syndrome.

CDR3 sequence (DNA): TGTGCCTGGAGTGCCCCTCCGTGGGACAGGGAAAGGGATGGCTACACCTTC. Translating it yields CAWSAPPWDRERDGYTF. The chain joins TRBV30 to TRBJ1-2; the match to TRBD1 covers 9 bases. V shed 1 base, J shed 6 bases, and the junction held 15 bases outside the gene matches. The germline V gene encodes CDR1 GTSNPN and CDR2 SVGIG (reference sequence). The CDR3 contains 17 residues. The whole variable domain, remainder taken from reference TRBV30 and TRBJ1-2, is SQTIHQWPATLVQPVGSPLSLECTVEGTSNPNLYWYRQAAGRGLQLLFYSVGIGQISSEVPQNLSASRPQDRQFILSSKKLLLSDSGFYLCAWSAPPWDRERDGYTFGSGTRLTVV.